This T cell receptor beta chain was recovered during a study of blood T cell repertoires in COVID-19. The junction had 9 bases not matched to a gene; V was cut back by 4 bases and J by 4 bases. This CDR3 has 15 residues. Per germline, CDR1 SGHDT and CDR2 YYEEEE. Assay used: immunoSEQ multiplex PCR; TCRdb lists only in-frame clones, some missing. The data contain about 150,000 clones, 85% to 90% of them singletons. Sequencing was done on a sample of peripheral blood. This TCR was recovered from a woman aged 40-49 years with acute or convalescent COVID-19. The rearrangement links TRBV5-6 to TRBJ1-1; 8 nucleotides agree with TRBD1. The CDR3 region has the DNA TGTGCCAGCAGCCCCCCGGACAGGGCGGGCACTGAAGCTTTCTTT. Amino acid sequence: CASSPPDRAGTEAFF.